The rows below give T cell receptor beta chains drawn from one sample of a study of blood T cell repertoires in COVID-19. The table came from immunoSEQ multiplex PCR; TCRdb's copy has only in-frame clones and leaves some out. This sample has roughly 34,000 clones, with roughly nine tenths found just once. Specimen: peripheral blood. Every receptor here comes from a woman aged 80 or over with active or convalescent COVID-19. The conserved cysteine and the conserved F or W are not part of the CDR3 here.

v_gene	j_gene	CDR3aa
TRBV30	TRBJ2-7	AWSVDSFNEQY
TRBV24-1	TRBJ2-1	ATSDSGSLNEQF
TRBV19	TRBJ2-7	ASSLTGIAYEQY
TRBV5-6	TRBJ2-3	ASSSAWGRTDTQY
TRBV10-1	TRBJ2-5	ASSMDIVGETQY
TRBV6-5	TRBJ1-5	ASTGGGASNQPQH
TRBV4-1	TRBJ2-1	ASSQGGQGYNEQF
TRBV7-9	TRBJ2-7	ASSRGYEQY
TRBV19	TRBJ1-1	ASRRGLYTEAF
TRBV7-6	TRBJ1-1	ASSLAKGARGGLNTEAF
TRBV12-3/TRBV12-4	TRBJ2-3	ASTLGGTDTQY
TRBV5-5	TRBJ2-2	ASSLPPSTSGGRELF
TRBV5-1	TRBJ2-5	ASSLGQPLETQY
TRBV2	TRBJ2-7	ASRGTGAHEQY
TRBV6-4	TRBJ2-1	ASSDSVAGGSNEQF
TRBV5-1	TRBJ2-1	ASIRGPGSYNEQF
TRBV5-4	TRBJ1-2	ASSPESPQMGYGYT
TRBV4-1	TRBJ2-7	ASSKTSSDRSTHEQY
TRBV5-5	TRBJ2-7	ASTPTGYEQY
TRBV10-2	TRBJ1-3	ASGLQGNTIY
TRBV5-5	TRBJ1-6	ASSIRTGGFSPLH
TRBV27	TRBJ1-1	ASNSQGAHTEAF
TRBV11-2	TRBJ2-3	ASSTTSGGWDTQY
TRBV4-2	TRBJ1-2	ASSRGNYGYT
TRBV5-4	TRBJ2-1	ASSLRGGHEQF
TRBV6-6	TRBJ2-7	ASSYGSGAREQY
TRBV18	TRBJ2-7	ASSPPAKSYEQY
TRBV19	TRBJ1-5	ASSVREISNQPQH
TRBV6-6	TRBJ2-7	ASSYEQGASYEQY
TRBV19	TRBJ2-7	ASRMRDAGGSEQY
TRBV12-2	TRBJ1-5	ASRSQTGFQPQH
TRBV11-2	TRBJ1-1	ASSPYRAEAF
TRBV2	TRBJ1-1	ASRERTGPNTEAF
TRBV5-1	TRBJ1-6	ASSLDPGESSPLH
TRBV5-8	TRBJ1-5	ASSLVVGTGGNQPQH
TRBV7-3	TRBJ2-7	ASSSDRHSYEQY
TRBV6-1	TRBJ2-7	ASSEAGFEQY
TRBV5-1	TRBJ1-6	ASSLRTPESSYNSPLH
TRBV4-1	TRBJ1-2	ASSQAAGADGYT
TRBV21-1	TRBJ2-1	ASRPTGGTIFEEQF
TRBV10-3	TRBJ1-2	AIGRQGNYGYT
TRBV21-1	TRBJ1-5	ASSKRGGRPNQPQH